This is a list of T cell receptor beta chains from one sample in a study of T-cell reconstitution after alpha-beta-depleted transplantation in children. TCRdb fed the PCR reads into MiXCR, producing one record per CDR3 protein. The sample includes about 540,000 distinct CDR3 sequences, more than 20% of them seen just once. The sample in question was PBMCs, obtained before TCRalphabeta/CD19-depleted stem cell transplant. The source of these receptors is a boy in the first two years of life with Wiskott-Aldrich syndrome, due to receive a stem cell transplant. The CDR3 runs from the conserved cysteine through the conserved F or W.

v_gene	j_gene	CDR3aa
TRBV11-3	TRBJ2-1	CASSLRAGGAYNEQFF
TRBV20-1	TRBJ1-6	CSARTGGDSPLHF
TRBV29-1	TRBJ2-3	CSVEGLAGPDTQYF
TRBV11-2	TRBJ2-7	CASSLGYADYEQYF
TRBV5-1	TRBJ2-3	CASTPGLAGRDTQYF
TRBV7-9	TRBJ2-2	CASSLVASVGELFF
TRBV20-1	TRBJ2-1	CSASPNRLNEQFF
TRBV19	TRBJ1-1	CASRTGGRNTEAFF
TRBV29-1	TRBJ2-5	CSLQAGGETQYF
TRBV7-3	TRBJ2-1	CASSSSGTSGSNEQFF
TRBV5-5	TRBJ1-3	CASSLAGSGNTIYF
TRBV5-1	TRBJ2-3	CASSLVWTGEGIITDTQYF
TRBV7-2	TRBJ2-1	CAGTSGSSYNEQFF
TRBV20-1	TRBJ2-7	CSAQDLYYEQYF
TRBV6-1	TRBJ1-2	CASRVRGPYGYTF
TRBV6-1	TRBJ2-1	CASSRAGDVGEQFF
TRBV5-1	TRBJ2-3	CASSPGGIEDTQYF
TRBV5-1	TRBJ2-5	CASSLVYRSPQETQYF
TRBV5-1	TRBJ2-2	CASTVPPGNTGELFF
TRBV7-2	TRBJ2-7	CASSPPRGQGGHEQYF
TRBV5-1	TRBJ2-7	CASSPSSGSLTYEQYF
TRBV24-1	TRBJ2-1	CATSAAGGLDEQFF
TRBV3-1	TRBJ2-3	CASSQVHTQYF
TRBV5-1	TRBJ2-1	CASSGLAMGYNEQFF
TRBV5-1	TRBJ1-1	CASSLAGPRNTEVFF
TRBV5-1	TRBJ1-4	CASSLATGTANEKLFF
TRBV11-2	TRBJ2-1	CASSLGRTTWTSGNEQFF
TRBV7-2	TRBJ2-3	CASSQGPATDTQYF
TRBV5-1	TRBJ2-2	CASSPPPGELFF
TRBV12-3/TRBV12-4	TRBJ2-5	CASSFTWTGAGETQYF
TRBV11-1	TRBJ2-3	CASSFFAWGGDTQYF
TRBV7-9	TRBJ1-1	CASSFRGINTEAFF
TRBV20-1	TRBJ2-7	CSARDAMAALPNEQYF